This paragraph reports one T cell receptor beta chain. Antigen: not known. The sample comes from a study of T cell responses to AZD1222 COVID-19 vaccine. Study-wide results and caveats: Epitopes outside B.1.351 and B.1.1.7 mutated regions reportedly drew nearly half of spike TCRs. Clonal diversity was possibly underestimated; the donors were predominantly white British and more often female. Increased Spike-specific TCR breadth and depth were observed after two AZD1222 doses.

V was clipped by 4 bases and J by 0 bases; unmatched bases: 6. The CDR3 contains 17 residues. CDR1 SGHVS and CDR2 FQNEAQ come from the germline V gene. TCRdb's table, derived via immunoSEQ multiplex PCR, lists solely in-frame clones and lacks some. The table records some 130,000 clones, 84% of them present only once. The clonotype originates from an adult in good health. The sequencing here drew on peripheral blood, taken on day 0 of AZD1222 vaccination. The chain is built from TRBV7-8 and TRBJ1-3, with 10 nucleotides matching TRBD1. This CDR3 is CASSYRDRGLSGNTIYF. The CDR3 bases are TGTGCCAGCAGCTACCGGGACAGGGGCCTCTCTGGAAACACCATATATTTT.